These 15 T cell receptor beta chains were all obtained from the same sample, sequenced in a study of blood T cells in healthy people across ages. Together with a sample-barcoded 5' primer, a J-beta primer mix was included in a second PCR lasting roughly 6 to 12 cycles. TCRdb analysed the 5' RACE reads with MiXCR anew, one entry per CDR3 protein. The sample shows under 2 million distinct CDR3 sequences, around 35% of them seen only once. The sequenced sample consisted of blood. The receptor source for this set is a woman in her 30s in good health.

The rearrangement joins TRBV5-1 to TRBJ2-5, with TRBD1 identical over 8 bases. The CDR3 has 15 amino acids. V lost 0 bases and J lost 11; bases outside the gene matches: 12. Germline V gene data show CDR1 as SGHRS and CDR2 as YFSETQ. CDR3 residues: CASSLDGQGYGEQYF. CDR3 coding DNA: TGCGCCAGCAGCTTGGACGGACAGGGATATGGGGAGCAGTACTTC.

The chain carries TRBV20-1 and TRBJ2-4, with TRBD1 identical over 7 bases. The CDR3 spans 14 residues. Looked up from germline, CDR1 is DFQATT and CDR2 is SNEGSKA (reference sequence). Trimming at V came to 4 bases and at J to 1 base, leaving 4 bases not matched to a gene. The chain's CDR3 is CSAIGGAAKNIQYF. DNA for the CDR3: TGCAGTGCTATAGGGGGCGCGGCCAAAAACATTCAGTACTTC.

The rearrangement uses TRBV13 and TRBJ1-1; D perhaps matches TRBD1 (5 bases). This CDR3 comprises 19 residues. In germline, CDR1 is PRHDT, CDR2 FYEKMQ (reference sequence). V was trimmed by 5 bases and J by 0 bases, leaving 25 bases between them. The CDR3 loop reads CASSPDWSGTGLMNTEAFF. CDR3 coding DNA: TGTGCCAGCAGCCCCGATTGGTCGGGGACGGGTCTTATGAACACTGAAGCTTTCTTT.

This clonotype was picked up a small number of times. This chain uses TRBV7-9 with TRBJ2-1; a possible D gene is TRBD2 (5 bases). The CDR3 sequence is 18 residues long. Looked up from germline, CDR1 is SEHNR and CDR2 is FQNEAQ (reference sequence). Trimming shortened V by 4 bases and J by 6 bases, and 25 bases separated the two germline ends. CDR3 in amino acids: CASSSGLQRSAFGNEQFF. CDR3 nucleotide sequence: TGTGCCAGCAGCTCGGGTCTTCAGCGGAGCGCCTTTGGCAATGAGCAGTTCTTC. Full variable domain (remainder filled in from reference TRBV7-9 and TRBJ2-1): DTGVSQNPRHKITKRGQNVTFRCDPISEHNRLYWYRQTLGQGPEFLTYFQNEAQLEKSRLLSDRFSAERPKGSFSTLEIQRTEQGDSAMYLCASSSGLQRSAFGNEQFFGPGTRLTVL.

This chain uses TRBV20-1 with TRBJ1-6, with unresolved D. Between the trimmed V and J ends, which lost 2 bases and 0 bases, there was a span of 8 bases. CDR3 size: 15 residues. The germline CDR1 and CDR2 sequences are DFQATT and SNEGSKA (reference sequence). The CDR3 coding sequence is TGCAGTGCTAGATCCTCGAGCTCCTATAATTCACCCCTCCACTTT. Translated: CSARSSSSYNSPLHF.

This clonotype has ten or more counts. CDR3 sequence (DNA): TGTGCCAGCAGCTTAAGCGGGAGGAGCTCCTACGAGCAGTACTTC. As protein: CASSLSGRSSYEQYF. The chain links TRBV7-2 to TRBJ2-7, with 9 positions matching TRBD2. J lost 0 bases, V lost 2 bases, and 2 bases had no gene match. Germline CDR1 and CDR2: SGHTA and FQGNSA. This CDR3 spans 15 amino acids.

This clonotype was recorded a few times. The gene calls are TRBV18 and TRBJ2-7; TRBD2 matches 9 bases. After removal of 1 base from V and 3 bases from J, the junction contained 7 bases not matched to a gene. CDR1 and CDR2 (germline): KGHSH, LQKENI. This CDR3 spans 16 amino acids. The CDR3 region has the DNA TGTGCCAGCTCACCACTTAGCGGGAGCTCTTTCTACGAGCAGTACTTC. Residues: CASSPLSGSSFYEQYF.

This clonotype was seen only a few times. The rearrangement uses TRBV29-1 and TRBJ1-2; D gene unclear. Deletions cut 7 bases from V and 0 bases from J, with 21 bases between. The CDR3 consists of 16 residues. Germline V gives CDR1 SQVTM, CDR2 ANQGSEA. CDR3 in DNA: TGCAGCGCTTTGGGTCATCGGTCCAGCGCTAACTATGGCTACACCTTC. Residues: CSALGHRSSANYGYTF.

This chain links TRBV20-1 with TRBJ1-4, with D possibly TRBD1 on 5 matching bases. Germline CDR1 is DFQATT and CDR2 is SNEGSKA (reference sequence). V lost 1 base, J lost 7 bases, and 16 bases lay in between. The CDR3 totals 15 residues. The chain's CDR3 is CSARGSGRAGEKLFF. CDR3 sequence (DNA): TGCAGTGCTAGAGGCTCCGGCAGGGCGGGTGAAAAACTGTTTTTT.

V and J are TRBV4-2 and TRBJ2-1, with 7 positions matching TRBD1. Trimming took 4 bases from V and 6 from J; bases not matched to a gene: 9. This CDR3 is built from 15 residues. CDR1 LGHNA and CDR2 YNFKEQ come from the germline V gene. CDR3 DNA: TGTGCCAGCAGCCGAACCGACAGGGAAGGCAATGAGCAGTTCTTC. Amino acids: CASSRTDREGNEQFF.

This clonotype was counted between two and nine times. This chain links TRBV9 with TRBJ2-7; 7 positions agree with TRBD1. Germline assignment: CDR1 SGDLS and CDR2 YYNGEE. This CDR3 has 17 residues. V gave up 0 bases and J gave up 6 bases; unmatched junction bases: 15. The CDR3 is CASSVDQDRADQREQYF. The CDR3 DNA reads TGTGCCAGCAGCGTAGACCAAGACAGGGCGGACCAGCGCGAGCAGTACTTC.

Regarding this clonotype: A read error may produce the germline difference seen at one junction end. This rearrangement joins TRBV7-3 to TRBJ2-2, with a weak D call TRBD2 (5 bases). Per the germline V gene, CDR1 is SGHTA and CDR2 is FQGTGA. The CDR3 has 13 residues. CDR3: CVSNAGEPGERFF. CDR3 nucleotides: TGTGTCAGCAACGCGGGTGAACCCGGGGAGCGGTTTTTT.

This clonotype appeared once. The genes are TRBV5-1 and TRBJ2-3, with D tentatively TRBD2 (6 bases). Trimming shortened V by 4 bases and J by 0 bases, and 24 bases separated the two germline ends. Germline V gene sequence: CDR1 SGHRS, CDR2 YFSETQ. The CDR3 covers 19 residues. CDR3 sequence: CASSPICSSGKASTDTQYF. The CDR3 bases are TGCGCCAGCAGCCCGATTTGTAGTAGCGGTAAAGCTAGCACAGATACGCAGTATTTT.

This clonotype was counted between two and nine times. The rearrangement uses TRBV9 and TRBJ2-3; D not certain. Germline V gene sequence: CDR1 SGDLS, CDR2 YYNGEE. The CDR3 has 16 amino acids. V gave up 4 bases and J gave up 2 bases, with 17 bases separating them. The CDR3 loop is CASSSPAEQPTDTQYF. DNA for the CDR3: TGTGCCAGCAGCTCCCCGGCTGAGCAGCCCACAGATACGCAGTATTTT. Based on the CDR3 plus reference TRBV9 and TRBJ2-3, the full variable domain is DSGVTQTPKHLITATGQRVTLRCSPRSGDLSVYWYQQSLDQGLQFLIQYYNGEERAKGNILERFSAQQFPDLHSELNLSSLELGDSALYFCASSSPAEQPTDTQYFGPGTRLTVL.

This rearrangement joins TRBV20-1 to TRBJ2-3; 10 bases are shared with TRBD2. J lost 6 bases, V lost 6 bases, and 9 bases had no gene match. The CDR3 has 14 residues. Germline assignment: CDR1 DFQATT and CDR2 SNEGSKA (reference sequence). The CDR3: CSAPSGRGGDTQYF. In DNA form, the CDR3 reads TGCAGTGCGCCTAGCGGGAGAGGAGGGGATACGCAGTATTTT.